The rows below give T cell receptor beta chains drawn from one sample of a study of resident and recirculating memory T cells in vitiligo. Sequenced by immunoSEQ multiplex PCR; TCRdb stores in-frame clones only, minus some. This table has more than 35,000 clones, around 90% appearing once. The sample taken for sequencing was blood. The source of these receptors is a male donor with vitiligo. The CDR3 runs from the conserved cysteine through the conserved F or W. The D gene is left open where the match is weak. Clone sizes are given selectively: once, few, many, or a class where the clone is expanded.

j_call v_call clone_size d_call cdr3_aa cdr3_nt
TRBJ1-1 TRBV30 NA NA CAWSPPRITDNTEAFF TGTGCCTGGAGTCCACCTCGAATAACAGATAACACTGAAGCTTTCTTT
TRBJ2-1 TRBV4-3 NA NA CASSQQTSSYNEQFF TGCGCCAGCAGCCAACAAACAAGCTCCTACAATGAGCAGTTCTTC
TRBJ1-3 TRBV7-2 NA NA CASSSTPGSGNTIYF TGTGCCAGCAGCTCCACTCCAGGCTCTGGAAACACCATATATTTT
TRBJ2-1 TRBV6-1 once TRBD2 CASSALAGNNEQFF TGTGCCAGCAGTGCTCTAGCGGGGAACAATGAGCAGTTCTTC
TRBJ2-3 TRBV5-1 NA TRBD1 CASSLSDRAADTQYF TGCGCCAGCAGCTTATCGGACAGGGCCGCAGATACGCAGTATTTT
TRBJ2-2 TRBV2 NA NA CASRGAFSTGELFF TGTGCCAGCAGGGGGGCTTTTTCCACCGGGGAGCTGTTTTTT
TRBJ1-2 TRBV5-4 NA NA CASSFEVNYGYTF TGTGCCAGCAGCTTTGAGGTTAACTATGGCTACACCTTC
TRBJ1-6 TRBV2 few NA CASFGDFNSPLHF TGTGCCAGCTTCGGGGATTTTAACTCACCCCTCCACTTT
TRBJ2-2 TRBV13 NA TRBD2 CASSSWTSGSRANTGELFF TGTGCCAGCAGCTCGTGGACTAGCGGAAGCCGCGCGAACACCGGGGAGCTGTTTTTT
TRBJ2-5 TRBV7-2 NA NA CASSFNGRETQYF TGTGCCAGCAGCTTTAACGGGAGAGAGACCCAGTACTTC
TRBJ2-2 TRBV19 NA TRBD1 CASRVQGANGELFF TGTGCCAGTCGAGTCCAGGGGGCGAACGGGGAGCTGTTTTTT
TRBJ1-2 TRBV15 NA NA CATSSGTNFYGYTF TGTGCCACCAGCAGCGGGACAAACTTCTATGGCTACACCTTC
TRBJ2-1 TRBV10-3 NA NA CAISESGNSYNEQFF TGTGCCATCAGTGAGTCGGGCAACTCCTACAATGAGCAGTTCTTC
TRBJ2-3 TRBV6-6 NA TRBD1 CASSRTDRGSYTQYF TGTGCCAGCAGTAGGACGGACAGGGGGTCGTATACGCAGTATTTT
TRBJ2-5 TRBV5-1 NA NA CASSWDSETQYF TGCGCCAGCAGCTGGGACTCAGAGACCCAGTACTTC
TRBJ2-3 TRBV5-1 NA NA CASSGLPGDTQYF TGCGCCAGCAGTGGGCTGCCGGGGGATACGCAGTATTTT
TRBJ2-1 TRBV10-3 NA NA CAISDRVGGYNEQFF TGTGCCATCAGTGACCGAGTGGGGGGCTACAATGAGCAGTTCTTC
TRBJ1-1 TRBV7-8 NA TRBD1 CASSYSGGSTEAFF TGTGCCAGCAGTTACTCAGGGGGTTCCACTGAAGCTTTCTTT
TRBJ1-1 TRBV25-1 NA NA CASRITPTEAFF TGTGCCAGCAGAATCACTCCCACTGAAGCTTTCTTT
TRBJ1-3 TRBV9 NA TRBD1 CASSVALGTGGNTIYF TGTGCCAGCAGCGTAGCTCTGGGGACAGGAGGAAACACCATATATTTT
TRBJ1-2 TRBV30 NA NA CAWSSALGDYGYTF TGTGCCTGGAGCAGCGCTCTCGGTGACTATGGCTACACCTTC
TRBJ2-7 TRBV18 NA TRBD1 CASSLYGQGGTYEQYF TGTGCCAGCTCACTTTATGGACAGGGAGGTACCTACGAGCAGTACTTC
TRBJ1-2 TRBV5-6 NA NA CASGGEGWGYTF TGTGCCAGCGGTGGCGAGGGCTGGGGCTACACCTTC
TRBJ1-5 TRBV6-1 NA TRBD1 CASNRDRGQPQHF TGTGCCAGCAATCGAGACAGGGGGCAGCCCCAGCATTTT
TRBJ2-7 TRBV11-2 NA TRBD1 CASSSGQGRQYF TGTGCCAGCAGCTCTGGACAGGGTCGGCAGTACTTC
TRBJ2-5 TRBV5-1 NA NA CASSLGVEETQYF TGCGCCAGCAGCTTGGGCGTAGAGGAGACCCAGTACTTC
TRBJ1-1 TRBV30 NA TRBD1 CAWSLGQGGTEAFF TGTGCCTGGAGCCTGGGACAGGGGGGAACTGAAGCTTTCTTT
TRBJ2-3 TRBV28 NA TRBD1 CASSYEPTGISTDTQYF TGTGCCAGCAGTTACGAGCCGACAGGGATCTCCACAGATACGCAGTATTTT
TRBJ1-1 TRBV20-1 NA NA CSARDRGAAFF TGCAGTGCTAGAGACAGGGGTGCCGCTTTCTTT
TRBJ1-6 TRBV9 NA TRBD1 CASSTGQGRSYNSPLHF TGTGCCAGCAGCACCGGACAGGGGAGATCCTATAATTCACCCCTCCACTTT
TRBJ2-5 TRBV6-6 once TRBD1 CASSYQGAKETQYF TGTGCCAGCAGTTACCAGGGGGCGAAAGAGACCCAGTACTTC
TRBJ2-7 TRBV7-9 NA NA CASSRRDNRYEQYF TGTGCCAGCAGCCGCCGGGACAACCGCTACGAGCAGTACTTC
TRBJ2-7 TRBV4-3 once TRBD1 CASSQGRDRNPYEQYF TGCGCCAGCAGCCAAGGCCGGGACAGGAACCCCTACGAGCAGTACTTC
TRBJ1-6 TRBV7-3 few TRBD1 CASSPTGTGDSPLHF TGTGCCAGCAGCCCTACCGGGACAGGGGATTCACCCCTCCACTTT
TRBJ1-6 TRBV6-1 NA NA CASSETRDTTNSPLHF TGTGCCAGCAGCGAAACCCGGGACACTACTAATTCACCCCTCCACTTT
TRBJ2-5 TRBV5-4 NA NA CASSLAGKRNQETQYF TGTGCCAGCAGCTTGGCCGGGAAGCGAAACCAAGAGACCCAGTACTTC
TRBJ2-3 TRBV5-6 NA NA CASSLGTGWSTDTQYF TGTGCCAGCAGCTTGGGAACAGGGTGGAGCACAGATACGCAGTATTTT
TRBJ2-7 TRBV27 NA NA CASSFARDNEQYF TGTGCCAGCAGTTTTGCCAGGGACAACGAGCAGTACTTC
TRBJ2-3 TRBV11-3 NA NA CASSLDRSDTQYF TGTGCCAGCAGCTTAGATCGGTCGGATACGCAGTATTTT
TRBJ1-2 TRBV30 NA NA CAWAREGSYGYTF TGTGCCTGGGCCCGGGAGGGGAGCTATGGCTACACCTTC
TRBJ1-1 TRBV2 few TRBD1 CARTLGQANTEAFF TGTGCCAGGACACTTGGACAGGCGAACACTGAAGCTTTCTTT
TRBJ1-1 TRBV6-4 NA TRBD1 CAGFDRERTEAFF TGTGCCGGCTTTGACAGGGAACGCACTGAAGCTTTCTTT
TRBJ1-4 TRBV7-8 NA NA CASSLAPFRVDKKLFF TGTGCCAGCAGCTTAGCGCCTTTCAGGGTAGATAAAAAACTGTTTTTT
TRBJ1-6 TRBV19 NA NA CASSIDQGGYASPLHF TGTGCCAGTAGTATAGATCAAGGAGGATATGCTTCACCCCTCCACTTT
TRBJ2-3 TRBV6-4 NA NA CASSDGYRSDTQYF TGTGCCAGCAGTGACGGTTATCGGTCTGATACGCAGTATTTT
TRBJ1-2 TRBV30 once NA CAWTPSKILLNYGYTF TGTGCCTGGACTCCCTCCAAGATCCTACTTAACTATGGCTACACCTTC
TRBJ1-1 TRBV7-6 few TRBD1 CASSSAPPRGATEAFF TGTGCCAGCAGCTCTGCTCCCCCCAGGGGGGCGACTGAAGCTTTCTTT
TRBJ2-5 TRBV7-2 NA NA CASSLAGGPETQYF TGTGCCAGCAGCTTAGCGGGGGGGCCAGAGACCCAGTACTTC